This T cell receptor (beta chain) was recovered during a study of CD8 T cells in ankylosing spondylitis. From the 5' RACE reads, TCRdb called clonotypes with MiXCR, one entry per CDR3 protein. In the table there are about 220,000 distinct CDR3 sequences, roughly 10% of which are singletons. V was trimmed by 3 bases and J by 5 bases, leaving 10 bases between them. The CDR3 contains 13 residues. The sample taken for sequencing was blood, either unsorted or a sorted T cell fraction (not recorded which). The receptor was derived from a male donor with ankylosing spondylitis or in good health (not recorded which). The chain couples TRBV12-3 or TRBV12-4 to TRBJ1-1; D is ambiguous. CDR3 bases: TGTGCCAGCAGTTTTTCACTTAGGACTGAAGCTTTCTTT. Its translation: CASSFSLRTEAFF.